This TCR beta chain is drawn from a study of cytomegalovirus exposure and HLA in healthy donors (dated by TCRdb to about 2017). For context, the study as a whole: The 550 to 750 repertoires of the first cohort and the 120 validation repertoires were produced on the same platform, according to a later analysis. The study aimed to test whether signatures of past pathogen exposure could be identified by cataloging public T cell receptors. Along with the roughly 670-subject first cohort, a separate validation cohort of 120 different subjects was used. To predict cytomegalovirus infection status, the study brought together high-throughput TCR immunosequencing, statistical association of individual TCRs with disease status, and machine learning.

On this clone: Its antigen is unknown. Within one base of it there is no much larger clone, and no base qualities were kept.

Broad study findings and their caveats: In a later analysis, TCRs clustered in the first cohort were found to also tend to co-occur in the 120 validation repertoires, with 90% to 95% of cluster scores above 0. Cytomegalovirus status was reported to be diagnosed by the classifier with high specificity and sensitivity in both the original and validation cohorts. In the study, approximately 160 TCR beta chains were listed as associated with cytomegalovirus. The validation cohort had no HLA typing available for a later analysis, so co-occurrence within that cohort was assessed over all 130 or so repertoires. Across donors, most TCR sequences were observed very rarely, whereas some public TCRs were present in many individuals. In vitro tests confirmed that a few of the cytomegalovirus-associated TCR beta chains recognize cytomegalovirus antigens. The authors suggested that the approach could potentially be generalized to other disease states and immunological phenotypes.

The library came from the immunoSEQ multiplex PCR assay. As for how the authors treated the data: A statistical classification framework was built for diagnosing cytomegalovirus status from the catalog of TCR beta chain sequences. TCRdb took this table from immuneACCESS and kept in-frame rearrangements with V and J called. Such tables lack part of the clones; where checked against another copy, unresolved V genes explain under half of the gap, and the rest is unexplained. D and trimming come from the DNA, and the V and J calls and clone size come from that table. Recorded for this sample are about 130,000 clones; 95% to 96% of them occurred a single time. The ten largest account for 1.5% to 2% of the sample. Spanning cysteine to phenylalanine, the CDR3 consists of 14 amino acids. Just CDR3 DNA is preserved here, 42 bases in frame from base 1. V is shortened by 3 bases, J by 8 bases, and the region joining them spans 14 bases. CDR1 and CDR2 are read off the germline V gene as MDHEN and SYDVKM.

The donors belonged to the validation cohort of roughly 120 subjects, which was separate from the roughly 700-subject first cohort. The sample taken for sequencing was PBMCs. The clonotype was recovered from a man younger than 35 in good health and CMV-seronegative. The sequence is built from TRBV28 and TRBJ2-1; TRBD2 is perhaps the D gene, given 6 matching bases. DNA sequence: TGTGCCAGCAGTTTTACGGGACTCCGAGATGAGCAGTTCTTC. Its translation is CASSFTGLRDEQFF.